This TCR beta chain derives from a study of regulatory T cells in long-lasting Graves disease. Per germline, CDR1 MDHEN and CDR2 SYDVKM. This CDR3 has 17 residues. J lost 1 base, V lost 6 bases, and 10 bases had no gene match. This clonotype was counted at least ten times. Combining iRepertoire HTBI primers with Arm-PCR of CDR3 regions, the authors built TCR beta libraries. TCRdb called the multiplex PCR reads again in MiXCR, with one record for every CDR3 protein. This sample has over 400,000 distinct CDR3 sequences, with roughly 15% found just once. The time point is: newly diagnosed GD, antithyroid drugs for less than 3 months. PBMCs provided the RNA from which the TCR library was made. The same data also went into a second study, on T cells in Graves' hyperthyroidism and ophthalmopathy.

The TCR was taken from a woman in her fifties or sixties with Graves disease. The sample here was peripheral blood mononuclear cells (PBMCs), taken at new diagnosis, from a patient treated with antithyroid drugs. The gene calls are TRBV28 and TRBJ2-7; 12 nucleotides align to TRBD2. The DNA of the CDR3 is TGTGCCAGCAGCTCGACTAGCGGGAGCTCTAGGTCCTACGAGCAGTACTTC. It codes for CASSSTSGSSRSYEQYF.